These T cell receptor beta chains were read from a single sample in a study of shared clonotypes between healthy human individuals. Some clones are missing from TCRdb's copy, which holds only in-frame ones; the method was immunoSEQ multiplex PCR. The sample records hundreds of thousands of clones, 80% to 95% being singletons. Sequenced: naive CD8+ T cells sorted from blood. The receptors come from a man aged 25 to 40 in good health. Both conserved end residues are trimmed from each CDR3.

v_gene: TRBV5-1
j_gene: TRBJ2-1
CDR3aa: ASSFASGTNEQF

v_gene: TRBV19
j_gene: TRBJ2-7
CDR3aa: ASSTSLLAGGFEQY

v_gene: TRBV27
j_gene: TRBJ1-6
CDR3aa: ASTQVGGGSPLH

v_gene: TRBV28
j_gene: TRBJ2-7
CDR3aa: ASSHPGLAGSYEQY

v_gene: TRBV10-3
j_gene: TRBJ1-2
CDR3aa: AISESTRWGYT

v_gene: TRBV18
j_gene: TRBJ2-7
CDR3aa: ASSRDSTLYEQY

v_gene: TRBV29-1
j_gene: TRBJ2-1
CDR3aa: STETYNEQF

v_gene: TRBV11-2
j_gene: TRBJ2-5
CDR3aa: ASSGQWVETQY

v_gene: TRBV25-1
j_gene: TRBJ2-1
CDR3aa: ASSEYSAGLEQF

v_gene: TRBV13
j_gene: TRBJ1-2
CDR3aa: ASSLGDTYGYT

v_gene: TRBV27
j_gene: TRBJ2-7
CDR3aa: ASRREGEVHEQY

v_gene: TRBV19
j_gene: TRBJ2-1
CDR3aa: ASSWGSGLAEIIHNEQF

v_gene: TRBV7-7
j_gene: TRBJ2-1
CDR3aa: ASSLYYYNEQF

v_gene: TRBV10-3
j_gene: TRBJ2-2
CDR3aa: AISELGQGNTGELF

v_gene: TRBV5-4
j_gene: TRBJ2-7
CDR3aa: ASSFLAGDLNEQY

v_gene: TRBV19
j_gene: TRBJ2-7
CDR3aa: ASSIVGRQGIHEQY

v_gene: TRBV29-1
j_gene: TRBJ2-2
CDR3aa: SVWGQGGTGELF

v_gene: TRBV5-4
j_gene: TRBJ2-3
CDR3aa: ASSPGFDGTGIDTQY

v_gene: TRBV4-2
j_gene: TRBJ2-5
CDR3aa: ASSHLEGYQETQY

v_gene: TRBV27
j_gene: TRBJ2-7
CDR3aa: ASSLGTGGHEQY

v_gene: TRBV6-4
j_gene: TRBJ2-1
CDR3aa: ASSDLAGTYNEQF

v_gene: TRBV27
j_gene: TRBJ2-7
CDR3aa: ASSLFFLGEQY

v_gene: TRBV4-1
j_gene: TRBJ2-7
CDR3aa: ASSQVLPDYEQY

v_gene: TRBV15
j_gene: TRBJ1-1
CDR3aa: ATSRDGGRGTEAF

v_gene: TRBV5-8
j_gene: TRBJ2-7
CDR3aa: ASSVTYEQY

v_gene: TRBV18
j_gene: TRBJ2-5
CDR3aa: ATTPRDRPQETQY

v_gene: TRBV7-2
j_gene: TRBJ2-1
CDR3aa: ASSLAGSNEQF

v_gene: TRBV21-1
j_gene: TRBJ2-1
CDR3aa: ASSKVSADPNNEQF

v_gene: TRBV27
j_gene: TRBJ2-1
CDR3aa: ASTLGLGLFHEQF

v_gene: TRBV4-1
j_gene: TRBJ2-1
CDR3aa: ASSQAPGLAEGYSEQF

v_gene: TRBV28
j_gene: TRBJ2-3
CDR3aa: ATRRDGIDTQY

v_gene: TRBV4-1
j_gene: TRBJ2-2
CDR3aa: ASSPRLGLRNTGELF

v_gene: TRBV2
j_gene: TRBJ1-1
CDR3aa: ASKGWDSEPEAF

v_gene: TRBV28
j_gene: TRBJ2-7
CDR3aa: ASRIQDRLYEQY

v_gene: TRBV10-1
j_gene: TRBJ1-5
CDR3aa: ASSESRKQGSNQPQH

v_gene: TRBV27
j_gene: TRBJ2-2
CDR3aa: ASSFGAVWAGELF

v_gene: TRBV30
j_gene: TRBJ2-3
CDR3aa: ACGIDGDTQY

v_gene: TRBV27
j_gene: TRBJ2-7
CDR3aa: ASSLSGGEQY

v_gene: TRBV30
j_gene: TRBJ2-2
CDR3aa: AWSVPDRNTGELF

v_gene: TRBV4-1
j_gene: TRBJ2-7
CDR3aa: ASSQTTVYEQY

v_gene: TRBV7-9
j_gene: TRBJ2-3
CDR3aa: ASSRVQQGGTDTQY

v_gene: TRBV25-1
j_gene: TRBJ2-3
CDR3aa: ASQTGRGTDTQY

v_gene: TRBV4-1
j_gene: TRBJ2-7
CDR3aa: ASSQDRGFEQY